This T cell receptor beta chain was sequenced during a study of CD8+ T cells in alopecia areata. Only a few counts were recorded for this clone. Germline assignment: CDR1 SGHVS and CDR2 FQNEAQ. The V and J ends lost 5 bases and 0 bases respectively, with 29 bases between them. This CDR3 is built from 21 residues. Extracted RNA was reverse transcribed into cDNA, the sequencing template. Libraries were prepared by immunoSEQ multiplex PCR; TCRdb keeps only in-frame clonotypes and omits some of them. The sample has 30,000 to 45,000 clones; roughly 53% are singletons. CD4+ cells from a handful of patients underwent sorting into CD25+CD127- cells.

The genes are TRBV7-8 and TRBJ1-3; maybe TRBD1 (6 bases). The clonotype comes from a human donor with alopecia areata. The sample was CD4+ Tregs sorted from blood. The CDR3: CASSRLPTRAGTNRSGNTIYF. The CDR3 nucleotides read TGTGCCAGCAGCCGGCTACCTACACGGGCCGGGACAAATCGCTCTGGAAACACCATATATTTT.